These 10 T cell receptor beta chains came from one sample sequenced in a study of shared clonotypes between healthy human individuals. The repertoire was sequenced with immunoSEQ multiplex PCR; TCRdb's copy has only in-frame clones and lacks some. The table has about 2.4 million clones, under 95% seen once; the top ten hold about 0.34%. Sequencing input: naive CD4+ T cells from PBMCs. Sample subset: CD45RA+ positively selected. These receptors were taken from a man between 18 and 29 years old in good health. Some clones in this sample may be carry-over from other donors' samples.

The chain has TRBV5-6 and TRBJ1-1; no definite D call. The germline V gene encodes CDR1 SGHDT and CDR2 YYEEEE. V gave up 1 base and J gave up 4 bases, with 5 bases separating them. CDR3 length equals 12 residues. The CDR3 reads CASSLYGTEAFF. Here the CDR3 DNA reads TGTGCCAGCAGCTTGTATGGCACTGAAGCTTTCTTT.

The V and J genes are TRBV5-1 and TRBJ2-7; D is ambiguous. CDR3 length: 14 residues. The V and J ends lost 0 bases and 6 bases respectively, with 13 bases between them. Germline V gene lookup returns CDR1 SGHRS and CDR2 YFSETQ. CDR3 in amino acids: CASSLGLRAGEQYF. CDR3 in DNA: TGCGCCAGCAGCTTGGGACTGAGAGCCGGCGAGCAGTACTTC.

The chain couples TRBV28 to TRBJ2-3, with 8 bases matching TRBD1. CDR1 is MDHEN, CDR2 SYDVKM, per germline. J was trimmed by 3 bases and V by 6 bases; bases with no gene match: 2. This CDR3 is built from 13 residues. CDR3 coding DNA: TGTGCCAGCAGCCAGGGGGCAACAGATACGCAGTATTTT. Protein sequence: CASSQGATDTQYF.

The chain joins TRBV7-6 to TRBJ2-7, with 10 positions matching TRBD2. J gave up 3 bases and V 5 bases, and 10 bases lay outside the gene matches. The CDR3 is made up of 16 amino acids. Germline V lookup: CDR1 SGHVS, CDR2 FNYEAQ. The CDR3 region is CASSSGGGTGYYEQYF. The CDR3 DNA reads TGTGCCAGCAGCAGCGGGGGGGGGACCGGGTACTACGAGCAGTACTTC.

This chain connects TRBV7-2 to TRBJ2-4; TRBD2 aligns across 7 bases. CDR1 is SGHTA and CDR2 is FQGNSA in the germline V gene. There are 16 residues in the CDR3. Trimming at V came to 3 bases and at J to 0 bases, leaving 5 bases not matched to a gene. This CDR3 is CASSLLGGVAKNIQYF. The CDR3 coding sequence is TGTGCCAGCAGCTTGCTGGGAGGGGTAGCCAAAAACATTCAGTACTTC.

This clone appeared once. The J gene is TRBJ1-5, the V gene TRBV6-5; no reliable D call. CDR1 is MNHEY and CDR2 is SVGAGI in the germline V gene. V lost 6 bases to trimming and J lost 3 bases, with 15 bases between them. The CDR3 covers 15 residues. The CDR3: CASSFNPPPNQPQHF. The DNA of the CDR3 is TGTGCCAGCAGCTTCAATCCCCCCCCCAATCAGCCCCAGCATTTT.

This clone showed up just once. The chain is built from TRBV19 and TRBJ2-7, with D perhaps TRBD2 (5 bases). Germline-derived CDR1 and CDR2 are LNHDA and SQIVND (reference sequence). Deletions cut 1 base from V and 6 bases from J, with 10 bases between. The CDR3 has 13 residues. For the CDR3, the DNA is TGTGCCAGTAGTATAGCTGGAGGAACCGAGCAGTACTTC. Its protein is CASSIAGGTEQYF.

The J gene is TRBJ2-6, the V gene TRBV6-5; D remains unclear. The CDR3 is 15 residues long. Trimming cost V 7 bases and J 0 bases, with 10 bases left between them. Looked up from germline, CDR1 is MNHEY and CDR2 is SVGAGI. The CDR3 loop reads CASTKLYSGANVLTF. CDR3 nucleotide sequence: TGTGCCAGCACCAAACTATACTCTGGGGCCAACGTCCTGACTTTC.

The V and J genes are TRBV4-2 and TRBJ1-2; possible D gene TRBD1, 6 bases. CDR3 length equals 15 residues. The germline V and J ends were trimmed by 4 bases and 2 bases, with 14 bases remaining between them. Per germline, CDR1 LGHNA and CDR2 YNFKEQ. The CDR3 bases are TGTGCCAGCAGCCTGTCGACAGGCGGAAACTATGGCTACACCTTC. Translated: CASSLSTGGNYGYTF.

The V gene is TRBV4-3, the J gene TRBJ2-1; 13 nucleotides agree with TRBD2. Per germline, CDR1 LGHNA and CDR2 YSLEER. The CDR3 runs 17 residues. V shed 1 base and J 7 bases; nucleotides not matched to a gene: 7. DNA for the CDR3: TGCGCCAGCAGCCAAGGCCCCGGACTAGCGGGAGTAAATGAGCAGTTCTTC. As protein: CASSQGPGLAGVNEQFF.